This T cell receptor beta chain appears in the sequencing data of a study of regulatory T cells in long-lasting Graves disease. The time point was: newly diagnosed GD, antithyroid drugs for less than 3 months. Following extraction of RNA from PBMCs, that RNA was used to make the TCR library. The CDR3 contains 14 residues. Germline-derived CDR1 and CDR2 are SGHAT and FQNNGV. V was cut by 1 base and J by 4 bases, with 11 bases left in between. This clonotype showed up many times. Combining iRepertoire HTBI primers with Arm-PCR of CDR3 regions, the authors built TCR beta libraries. TCRdb re-called the multiplex PCR reads with MiXCR, one entry per CDR3 protein. The table lists 400,000 to 500,000 distinct CDR3 sequences, less than 20% of them singletons. The same data also went into a second study, on T cells in Graves' hyperthyroidism and ophthalmopathy. That paper adds: Clinical symptoms, serum thyroxine and TRAb, thyroid ultrasound and orbital computed tomography together formed the diagnostic basis. Blood also contained most expanded thyroid clonotypes above 0.001.

V usage is TRBV11-2 and J usage is TRBJ2-7, with D possibly being TRBD1 (6 bases). The receptor comes from a woman aged 18-30 years with Graves disease. The sequencing here drew on peripheral blood mononuclear cells (PBMCs), taken at new diagnosis, from a patient treated with antithyroid drugs. The CDR3 DNA reads as TGTGCCAGCAGCTTAGTACGGCAGGGGTACGAGCAGTACTTC. Translating it yields CASSLVRQGYEQYF.